This TCR beta chain was documented in a study of T cell changes during pregnancy in multiple sclerosis. This CDR3 comprises 13 residues. Assay: immunoSEQ multiplex PCR; the TCRdb copy retains only in-frame clones and omits some. The sample includes around 71,000 clones, 92% of them seen just once. The chain joins TRBV21-1 to TRBJ1-2. TRBV21-1 is designated a pseudogene. Sequencing was performed on peripheral blood, taken after pregnancy. The TCR originated in a female donor with multiple sclerosis, enrolled in a pregnancy study. The CDR3: CASSKTLEDGYTF. The CDR3 nucleotides read TGTGCCAGCAGCAAGACATTGGAGGATGGCTACACCTTC.